This T cell receptor beta chain was profiled in a study of T cells after yellow fever vaccination. Whole-study results and caveats: Detected again after the booster were most primary-vaccination clones, at 95% to 98% CD4 and roughly 88% CD8.

TCRdb reprocessed the 5' RACE reads via MiXCR and lists one record per CDR3 protein. Of 250,000 to 300,000 distinct CDR3 sequences listed, around 4.9% are singletons. As for this clonotype: What it binds is not known.

The specimen comprised CD4+ T cells sorted from PBMCs, sampled on the day of the yellow fever booster vaccination. This clonotype was sampled from a man younger than 35 who received the YFV17D yellow fever vaccine.

This CDR3 is CASSRGRQGDTGELFF. The CDR3 DNA sequence: TGTGCCAGCAGCCGTGGGAGACAGGGGGACACCGGGGAGCTGTTTTTT. V is TRBV4-2 and J is TRBJ2-2; 9 nucleotides match TRBD1. The CDR3 runs 16 residues. Germline CDR1 reads LGHNA; CDR2 reads YNFKEQ. V trimming: 4 bases; J trimming: 3 bases; junction bases outside the gene matches: 6.